The 32 T cell receptor beta chains presented below share a single source sample, sequenced in a study of T cell clonality in common variable immunodeficiency. Generated by immunoSEQ multiplex PCR, the TCRdb table keeps only in-frame clones and is missing some. The repertoire shows tens of thousands of clones, none seen only once; the top ten take 3.4%. The sequenced sample was peripheral blood mononuclear cells. Receptors were obtained from a person aged 18 to 70 in good health.

This clone has only a few counts. The read comes to an end 3 residues before the CDR3 does, leaving the germline J gene to fill in the end. The chain employs TRBV19 and TRBJ1-2; D is uncertain. Germline V gives CDR1 LNHDA, CDR2 SQIVND (reference sequence). This CDR3 is 15 amino acids long. The chain's CDR3 is CASSTSDQAYNDYTF. The covered CDR3 bases are TGTGCCAGTAGTACCTCAGATCAGGCCTACAATGAC.

This clone was seen ten or more times. The CDR3 is CASSRTGEETQYF. The sequenced part of the CDR3 DNA is TGCGCCAGCAGCCGCACAGGGGAGGAGACC. The chain is built from TRBV5-1 and TRBJ2-5; 7 positions match TRBD1. With the read ending 3 residues before the CDR3 end, the germline J gene is used to fill in that end. Germline V gives CDR1 SGHRS, CDR2 YFSETQ. Unmatched junction bases numbered 5, after V lost 4 bases and J lost 5 bases. The CDR3 is 13 residues long.

This clone was detected many times. The sequence runs out 3 residues before the end of the CDR3; the remainder is reconstructed from the germline J gene. The chain employs TRBV5-6 and TRBJ2-6; the match to TRBD1 covers 7 bases. CDR3 length: 14 amino acids. CDR1 is SGHDT and CDR2 is YYEEEE in the germline V gene. The CDR3 protein is CASSLARDSSLLTF. The CDR3 DNA, read in part, is TGTGCCAGCAGCTTGGCCCGGGACAGCTCACTC.

This clone was found many times. Coverage ceases 3 residues before the CDR3 finishes, and the germline J gene fills in the end. This rearrangement joins TRBV13 to TRBJ2-3; tentative D call: TRBD1 (5 bases). Germline values: CDR1 PRHDT, CDR2 FYEKMQ (reference sequence). The CDR3 loop spans 13 amino acids. CDR3 amino acids: CASSSQGLETQYF. Partial CDR3 DNA: TGTGCCAGCAGCTCTCAGGGTTTGGAGACG. Looking up the rest from reference TRBV13 and TRBJ2-3 gives the full variable domain: AAGVIQSPRHLIKEKRETATLKCYPIPRHDTVYWYQQGPGQDPQFLISFYEKMQSDKGSIPDRFSAQQFSDYHSELNMSSLELGDSALYFCASSSQGLETQYFGPGTRLTVL.

A remark on this clone: Read data end 3 residues before the CDR3 end; the end is taken from the germline J gene. The chain combines TRBV6-2 or TRBV6-3 with TRBJ1-1; TRBD1 matches at 11 bases. CDR1 and CDR2 (germline): MNHEY, SVGEGT. This CDR3 region has 14 residues. CDR3 amino acids: CASSYRDRGYEAFF. Incomplete CDR3 DNA: TGTGCCAGCAGTTACCGGGACAGGGGGTACGAG.

The sample holds many counts of this clone. The read comes to an end 3 residues before the CDR3 does, leaving the germline J gene to fill in the end. The chain has TRBV6-2 or TRBV6-3 and TRBJ2-7, with 11 bases lining up with TRBD2. J gave up 3 bases and V 6 bases, and 4 bases lay outside the gene matches. The CDR3 is 14 amino acids. Germline assignment: CDR1 MNHEY and CDR2 SVGEGT. CDR3: CASRATSGSYEQYF. The sequenced CDR3 bases are TGTGCCAGCAGGGCAACTAGCGGGAGCTACGAG.

This clone was counted ten times or more. The sequence runs out 3 residues before the end of the CDR3; the remainder is reconstructed from the germline J gene. This sequence joins TRBV6-2 or TRBV6-3 and TRBJ2-7; 8 nucleotides match TRBD2. The CDR3 is made up of 14 amino acids. Germline trimming cut 2 bases from V and 2 bases from J; bases unmatched to any gene: 2. Germline values: CDR1 MNHEY, CDR2 SVGEGT. CDR3 sequence reads: CASSYTSGPYEQYF. The sequenced CDR3 bases are TGTGCCAGCAGTTACACTAGCGGCCCCTACGAG.

In this sample, this clone turned up many times. The CDR3 reads CASSLDYHPTYEQYF. CDR3 DNA, as far as it was read: TGCGCCAGCAGCTTGGACTATCATCCCACCTACGAG. The chain employs TRBV5-1 and TRBJ2-7, with D unclear. The read is 3 residues too short to cover the CDR3 end, so that end is filled in from the germline J gene. The CDR3 runs 15 residues. V was pared by 0 bases and J by 2 bases, with 12 bases between. CDR1 is SGHRS, CDR2 YFSETQ, per germline. Full variable domain (outside the CDR3, taken from reference TRBV5-1 and TRBJ2-7): KAGVTQTPRYLIKTRGQQVTLSCSPISGHRSVSWYQQTPGQGLQFLFEYFSETQRNKGNFPGRFSGRQFSNSRSEMNVSTLELGDSALYLCASSLDYHPTYEQYFGPGTRLTVT.

For this clone: One end of the junction is discordant with germline, which a read error may explain. The read stops 3 residues short of the end of the CDR3; the missing end is completed from the germline J gene. The chain joins TRBV5-1 to TRBJ2-3; the match to TRBD2 covers 10 bases. Germline-derived CDR1 and CDR2 are SGHRS and YFSETQ. The CDR3 contains 16 residues. The CDR3 sequence: CVSSPKGLAGEGTQYF. The sequenced CDR3 bases are TGCGTCAGCAGCCCAAAAGGGCTAGCGGGAGAGGGTACG.

This clone was picked up many times. With the read ending 3 residues before the CDR3 end, the germline J gene is used to fill in that end. The genes are TRBV5-5 and TRBJ2-1, with 10 bases aligning to TRBD2. Trimming at V came to 0 bases and at J to 5 bases, leaving 2 bases not matched to a gene. Germline V gene sequence: CDR1 SGHKS, CDR2 YYEKEE (reference sequence). The CDR3 extends over 15 amino acids. The DNA read from the CDR3 is TGTGCCAGCAGCTTGGGGACTAGCGGTCACAATGAG. This gives the protein CASSLGTSGHNE. The whole CDR3 protein is CASSLGTSGHNEQFF. Combining the CDR3 with reference TRBV5-5 and TRBJ2-1 gives the whole variable domain DAGVTQSPTHLIKTRGQQVTLRCSPISGHKSVSWYQQVLGQGPQFIFQYYEKEERGRGNFPDRFSARQFPNYSSELNVNALLLGDSALYLCASSLGTSGHNEQFFGPGTRLTVL.

This clone has ten or more counts. The read ends 3 residues before the CDR3 terminus; that terminus is restored from the germline J gene. Additional DNA sequences in this sample encode the identical CDR3. The chain uses TRBV5-6 and TRBJ1-1; 11 bases agree with TRBD1. Per the germline V gene, CDR1 is SGHDT and CDR2 is YYEEEE. CDR3 length: 14 residues. V gave up 5 bases and J gave up 4 bases; unmatched junction bases: 4. Partial CDR3 DNA: TGTGCCAGCAGATATGGGACAGGGGGCACTGAA. Amino acid sequence: CASRYGTGGTE. The full CDR3 sequence reads CASRYGTGGTEAFF.

This clone was picked up many times. With the read ending 3 residues before the CDR3 end, the germline J gene is used to fill in that end. The rearrangement links TRBV5-1 to TRBJ1-1, with 11 bases aligning to TRBD1. The germline V gene encodes CDR1 SGHRS and CDR2 YFSETQ. The V segment lost 2 bases and the J segment 5 bases; nucleotides outside the gene matches: 5. CDR3 length equals 15 residues. The DNA read from the CDR3 is TGCGCCAGCAGCTTAACGGGACAGGGGGAGACTGAA. Its translation is CASSLTGQGETE. The complete CDR3 reads CASSLTGQGETEAFF.

The sample holds a few counts of this clone. The sequence runs out 3 residues before the end of the CDR3; the remainder is reconstructed from the germline J gene. The chain carries TRBV19 and TRBJ2-3; no clear D. The CDR3 runs 14 residues. V dropped 5 bases and J dropped 2 bases, with 11 bases sitting between them. Germline CDR1 and CDR2: LNHDA and SQIVND (reference sequence). This CDR3 is CASSLQIPTDTQYF. CDR3 bases read: TGTGCCAGTAGTCTCCAGATTCCCACAGATACG.

With respect to this clone: The CDR3 end falls 3 residues outside the read, so it is completed with the germline J gene. This chain connects TRBV20-1 to TRBJ2-7; tentative D call: TRBD1 (6 bases). Deletions cut 2 bases from V and 3 bases from J, with 11 bases between. Germline lookup yields CDR1 DFQATT and CDR2 SNEGSKA (reference sequence). CDR3 length: 13 residues. The CDR3 sequence: CSARILDSYEQYF. The CDR3 bases that were read are TGCAGTGCTAGAATTCTGGACAGCTACGAG.

As to this clone: Read sequence stops 3 residues before the CDR3 end, and the germline J gene provides the missing end. The chain links TRBV5-1 to TRBJ1-2; D is perhaps TRBD1 (6 bases). This CDR3 spans 17 amino acids. Per germline, CDR1 SGHRS and CDR2 YFSETQ. This chain's CDR3 is CASSSKQGGGHTDTYTF. The part of the CDR3 DNA that was read is TGCGCCAGCAGCTCCAAACAGGGAGGGGGACACACAGATACC.

This clone was found a few times. From the germline J gene comes the end of the CDR3, since the read stops 3 residues before it. The genes are TRBV30 and TRBJ2-2, with unresolved D. CDR3 length: 13 residues. Germline V gene lookup returns CDR1 GTSNPN and CDR2 SVGIG (reference sequence). Incomplete CDR3 DNA: TGTGCCTGGAGTGTACTTTCTCGTGAAAAG. Protein sequence: CAWSVLSREK. In full, the CDR3 is CAWSVLSREKLFF. Together with reference TRBV30 and TRBJ2-2, the CDR3 gives the full variable domain: SQTIHQWPATLVQPVGSPLSLECTVEGTSNPNLYWYRQAAGRGLQLLFYSVGIGQISSEVPQNLSASRPQDRQFILSSKKLLLSDSGFYLCAWSVLSREKLFFGEGSRLTVL.

This clone was detected many times. The read stops 3 residues short of the end of the CDR3; the missing end is completed from the germline J gene. The rearrangement joins TRBV9 to TRBJ2-2; tentatively, D is TRBD1 (6 bases). This CDR3 is built from 17 residues. V lost 4 bases and J lost 1, with 17 bases in between. Germline V gene data show CDR1 as SGDLS and CDR2 as YYNGEE. The sequenced CDR3 bases are TGTGCCAGCAGCCCACGGGCAGGGGTCGGGAACACCGGGGAG. Translated: CASSPRAGVGNTGE. In full, the CDR3 reads CASSPRAGVGNTGELFF.

In its sample, this clone was seen a few times. The sequenced fragment ends 3 residues before the CDR3 boundary, so the rest is inferred from the germline J gene. The V call is TRBV20-1, the J call TRBJ1-5, with D perhaps TRBD1 (5 bases). The germline gives CDR1 DFQATT, CDR2 SNEGSKA (reference sequence). The V and J ends lost 7 bases and 4 bases respectively, with 14 bases between them. The CDR3 is 13 residues long. The covered CDR3 bases are TGCAGTGTTCTAGGGGATGTTAATCAGCCC. Encoded protein: CSVLGDVNQP. The entire CDR3 reads CSVLGDVNQPQHF.

This clone was observed many times. The sequenced fragment ends 3 residues before the CDR3 boundary, so the rest is inferred from the germline J gene. The chain recombines TRBV29-1 with TRBJ1-1; D is possibly TRBD1 (6 bases). The CDR3 runs 13 residues. Per germline, CDR1 SQVTM and CDR2 ANQGSEA. V lost 4 bases and J 2 bases, leaving 11 bases between the germline ends. The CDR3 protein is CSVGRGQNTEAFF. CDR3 bases read: TGCAGCGTTGGCAGGGGCCAAAACACTGAA.

At least ten counts were recorded for this clone. Coverage ceases 3 residues before the CDR3 finishes, and the germline J gene fills in the end. This sequence joins TRBV4-1 and TRBJ2-4, with D possibly matching TRBD2 (5 bases). From germline, CDR1 is MGHRA and CDR2 YSYEKL. The CDR3 runs to 17 residues. Trimming removed 1 base at V and 3 bases at J, with 16 bases between. The sequenced part of the CDR3 DNA is TGCGCCAGCAGCCAAGTAGGTAGCGTAGAGTACAAAAACATT. Translated, it gives CASSQVGSVEYKNI. The entire CDR3 reads CASSQVGSVEYKNIQYF.

This clone was recorded at least ten times. Sequencing ends 3 residues short of the CDR3 end; the germline J gene provides the rest. The chain links TRBV7-2 to TRBJ1-5, with no clear D. The length of the CDR3 is 15 residues. CDR1 and CDR2 from the germline V gene are SGHTA and FQGNSA. V shed 2 bases and J shed 3 bases, with 11 bases lying between them. CDR3 DNA (partial): TGTGCCAGCAGCTTATTTACCAGGAACAATCAGCCC. The encoded protein is CASSLFTRNNQP. The whole CDR3 protein reads CASSLFTRNNQPQHF.

This clone was seen at least ten times. The read ends 3 residues before the CDR3 terminus; that terminus is restored from the germline J gene. The chain combines TRBV29-1 with TRBJ1-1; D remains ambiguous. CDR3 length: 15 amino acids. Germline values: CDR1 SQVTM, CDR2 ANQGSEA. The DNA read from the CDR3 is TGCATTGGGTTGGCAACTACTCTACCGAACACTGAA. It encodes CIGLATTLPNTE. The whole CDR3 sequence is CIGLATTLPNTEAFF.

This clone was found many times. The read falls 3 residues short of the CDR3 end, and the missing part is taken from the germline J gene. This chain links TRBV6-2 or TRBV6-3 with TRBJ2-2; TRBD2 might be the D (7 bases). The V end was cut by 11 bases, the J end by 3 bases, with 22 bases between. Germline CDR1 MNHEY, CDR2 SVGEGT. CDR3 length: 16 amino acids. The covered CDR3 bases are TGTGCCGCGGGGGCTCAGGAGGGCCAACACACCGGGGAG. Encoded protein: CAAGAQEGQHTGE. The CDR3, in full, reads CAAGAQEGQHTGELFF.

In this sample, this clone turned up many times. The missing CDR3 end, 3 residues past where the read stops, is filled in from the germline J gene. The identical CDR3 is also encoded by other nucleotide sequences in the sample. The chain joins TRBV20-1 to TRBJ1-3; 8 bases agree with TRBD1. The CDR3 extends over 14 amino acids. Germline trimming cut 6 bases from V and 0 bases from J; bases unmatched to any gene: 4. In germline, CDR1 is DFQATT, CDR2 SNEGSKA (reference sequence). The CDR3 bases that were read are TGCAGTGCCACAGACAGGGGCTCTGGAAACACC. Translating it yields CSATDRGSGNT. The CDR3 in full is CSATDRGSGNTIYF.

The CDR3 bases that were read are TGTGCCTGGAGTGTAAGAGGGCGACCCCATCAGCCG. This gives the protein CAWSVRGRPHQP. The entire CDR3 reads CAWSVRGRPHQPQYF. This chain links TRBV30 with TRBJ2-3, with a possible D match to TRBD2 (5 bases). The DNA ends 3 residues before the CDR3 does, and the rest of the CDR3 is filled in from the germline J gene. The CDR3 is 15 amino acids. The germline V gene encodes CDR1 GTSNPN and CDR2 SVGIG (reference sequence).

This clone has ten or more counts. The read comes to an end 3 residues before the CDR3 does, leaving the germline J gene to fill in the end. The genes are TRBV6-2 or TRBV6-3 and TRBJ2-3; 7 positions match TRBD2. Per the germline V gene, CDR1 is MNHEY and CDR2 is SVGEGT. The CDR3 runs to 16 residues. V lost 2 bases and J lost 3; bases outside the gene matches: 8. The part of the CDR3 DNA that was read is TGTGCCAGCAGTTACATCGCGGGAGAGAGAACAGATACG. It yields the protein CASSYIAGERTDT. The full CDR3 reads CASSYIAGERTDTQYF.

This clone was picked up many times. Read sequence stops 3 residues before the CDR3 end, and the germline J gene provides the missing end. This chain uses TRBV12-3 or TRBV12-4 with TRBJ2-3; 9 bases are shared with TRBD2. Trimming at V came to 4 bases and at J to 0 bases, leaving 11 bases not matched to a gene. The CDR3 length is 18 residues. This chain's CDR3 is CASSWAGGPMSSTDTQYF. CDR3 DNA (partial): TGTGCCAGCAGTTGGGCGGGAGGGCCTATGTCTAGCACAGATACG.

The sample holds many counts of this clone. The CDR3 end is not reached by the read, which stops 3 residues before it; the germline J gene fills it in. The rearrangement uses TRBV20-1 and TRBJ2-3, with D perhaps TRBD2 (5 bases). CDR1 is DFQATT and CDR2 is SNEGSKA in the germline V gene (reference sequence). V was trimmed by 3 bases and J by 0 bases, leaving 10 bases between them. This CDR3 spans 14 amino acids. The chain's CDR3 is CSARDWTSTDTQYF. CDR3 DNA, as far as it was read: TGCAGTGCTAGGGACTGGACTAGCACAGATACG.

Relative to its sample, this clone is medium-sized. The sequenced fragment ends 3 residues before the CDR3 boundary, so the rest is inferred from the germline J gene. The chain couples TRBV10-1 to TRBJ2-3; no clear D. This CDR3 comprises 14 residues. CDR1 is WNHNN, CDR2 SYGVQD, per germline (reference sequence). V was cut by 0 bases and J by 5 bases, with 9 bases left in between. CDR3 in amino acids: CASSESAVQDTQYF. The sequenced CDR3 bases are TGCGCCAGCAGTGAGTCGGCGGTGCAAGATACG.

In its sample, this clone was seen a few times. The CDR3 end lies 3 residues beyond the end of the read and is filled in from the germline J gene. At the DNA level, this CDR3 is encoded by other sequences in the same sample as well. V usage is TRBV2 and J usage is TRBJ1-5, with D possibly being TRBD1 (6 bases). The CDR3 runs 14 residues. V shed 6 bases and J shed 3 bases, with 12 bases lying between them. Germline V lookup: CDR1 SNHLY, CDR2 FYNNEI. This CDR3 is CASSKDSINQPQHF. The covered CDR3 bases are TGTGCCAGCAGCAAGGACAGTATCAATCAGCCC.

In its sample, this clone was seen many times. Read data end 3 residues before the CDR3 end; the end is taken from the germline J gene. The chain recombines TRBV6-1 with TRBJ1-1; the D is unclear. V was cut by 0 bases and J by 0 bases, with 5 bases left in between. The CDR3 loop spans 14 amino acids. Germline CDR1 reads MNHNS; CDR2 reads SASEGT. The part of the CDR3 DNA that was read is TGTGCCAGCAGTGAAGCCCCGGTGAACACTGAA. It encodes CASSEAPVNTE. The complete CDR3 reads CASSEAPVNTEAFF.

Ten or more counts support this clone. The read halts 3 residues ahead of the CDR3 end, with the missing end drawn from the germline J gene. At the DNA level, this CDR3 is encoded by other sequences in the same sample as well. The V and J genes are TRBV6-2 or TRBV6-3 and TRBJ1-5, with TRBD1 as a possible D gene (6 bases). The CDR3 sequence is 14 residues long. Germline V gives CDR1 MNHEY, CDR2 SVGEGT. The germline V and J ends were trimmed by 4 bases and 4 bases, with 11 bases remaining between them. The CDR3 loop reads CASSSDRFNQPQHF. The CDR3 bases that were read are TGTGCCAGCAGTTCCGACAGGTTTAATCAGCCC.